Presented here are 23 T cell receptor beta chains from one specimen sequenced in a study of shared clonotypes between healthy human individuals. CD8 cells classed as naive were CD45RO-negative and positively selected for CCR7, excluding terminally differentiated effector memory CD45RA+ cells. Method: immunoSEQ multiplex PCR; TCRdb's copy keeps in-frame clones and lacks some. The data contain approximately 600,000 clones, 85% to 95% of them singletons. Source material: naive CD8+ T cells sorted from blood. Receptor source: a woman younger than 45 in good health.

The chain uses TRBV5-8 and TRBJ2-2, with D possibly TRBD1 on 6 matching bases. Germline values: CDR1 SGHTS, CDR2 YDEGEE. The CDR3 contains 14 residues. V dropped 4 bases and J dropped 13 bases, with 20 bases sitting between them. CDR3 sequence (DNA): TGTGCCAGCAGCCCGGTTGTGGGGGCAGGGTGGCTGTTTTTT. Its translation: CASSPVVGAGWLFF.

The chain combines TRBV5-6 with TRBJ1-1; maybe TRBD1 (5 bases). The germline V gene has CDR1 SGHDT and CDR2 YYEEEE. With 3 bases removed from V and 0 bases from J, the gap between germline ends came to 9 bases. This CDR3 is 14 amino acids long. This CDR3 reads CASSWGRVNTEAFF. In DNA, the CDR3 is TGTGCCAGCAGCTGGGGCCGGGTGAACACTGAAGCTTTCTTT.

This sequence joins TRBV27 and TRBJ2-2, with D maybe TRBD2 (6 bases). V dropped 2 bases and J dropped 4 bases, with 11 bases sitting between them. The CDR3 is made up of 15 amino acids. Germline-derived CDR1 and CDR2 are MNHEY and SMNVEV (reference sequence). CDR3 residues: CASSLGTLVTGELFF. CDR3 in DNA: TGTGCCAGCAGTTTAGGGACTCTTGTCACCGGGGAGCTGTTTTTT.

V is TRBV7-3 and J is TRBJ1-1; 8 bases agree with TRBD1. This CDR3 is built from 14 residues. Trimming cost V 2 bases and J 4 bases; bases outside gene matches: 3. Looked up from germline, CDR1 is SGHTA and CDR2 is FQGTGA. This CDR3 is CASSLQGAGTEAFF. The CDR3 DNA is TGTGCCAGCAGCTTACAGGGGGCAGGCACTGAAGCTTTCTTT.

The chain has TRBV27 and TRBJ1-2; no definite D call. Germline V gives CDR1 MNHEY, CDR2 SMNVEV (reference sequence). The V end lost 2 bases, the J end lost 4 bases, and 11 bases lay between the germline ends. The CDR3 covers 14 residues. The CDR3 here is CASSLLREGYGYTF. For the CDR3, the DNA is TGTGCCAGCAGTTTACTGAGGGAGGGCTATGGCTACACCTTC.

This chain links TRBV29-1 with TRBJ1-2; the D is unclear. V lost 7 bases, J lost 3 bases, and 27 bases lay in between. Germline V gene sequence: CDR1 SQVTM, CDR2 ANQGSEA. The CDR3 runs to 17 residues. The CDR3 protein is CSAEPWLWEAGDYGYTF. In DNA form, the CDR3 reads TGCAGCGCCGAACCATGGTTGTGGGAAGCTGGTGACTATGGCTACACCTTC.

This chain links TRBV13 with TRBJ2-7, with 12 bases aligning to TRBD2. The trim removed 5 bases at V and 3 bases at J, leaving 5 bases unmatched. Per germline, CDR1 PRHDT and CDR2 FYEKMQ (reference sequence). The CDR3 totals 15 residues. This CDR3 is CASSPRTSGVYEQYF. The CDR3 DNA reads TGTGCCAGCAGCCCAAGGACTAGCGGGGTCTACGAGCAGTACTTC.

The chain uses TRBV5-6 and TRBJ2-7; 7 bases map to TRBD2. Germline V lookup: CDR1 SGHDT, CDR2 YYEEEE. This CDR3 spans 17 amino acids. The V segment lost 0 bases and the J segment 5 bases; nucleotides outside the gene matches: 14. CDR3 in DNA: TGTGCCAGCAGCTTGGCTGGTGCTGGGGGGGAGTTCCACGAGCAGTACTTC. It yields the protein CASSLAGAGGEFHEQYF. Variable domain in full (rest from reference TRBV5-6 and TRBJ2-7): DAGVTQSPTHLIKTRGQQVTLRCSPKSGHDTVSWYQQALGQGPQFIFQYYEEEERQRGNFPDRFSGHQFPNYSSELNVNALLLGDSALYLCASSLAGAGGEFHEQYFGPGTRLTVT.

This rearrangement joins TRBV9 to TRBJ1-1; 7 nucleotides line up with TRBD1. J was trimmed by 1 base and V by 5 bases; bases with no gene match: 2. The CDR3 contains 13 residues. Germline CDR1 and CDR2: SGDLS and YYNGEE. CDR3 protein: CASRGDRNTEAFF. In nucleotides, the CDR3 is TGTGCCAGCAGGGGGGACAGGAACACTGAAGCTTTCTTT.

V is TRBV5-1 and J is TRBJ1-1, with 10 nucleotides matching TRBD1. The V gene end was trimmed by 4 bases and the J gene end by 0 bases; junction bases not matched to a gene: 12. This CDR3 spans 18 amino acids. CDR1 and CDR2 from the germline V gene are SGHRS and YFSETQ. The CDR3 sequence: CASSRTGTGALMNTEAFF. Here the CDR3 DNA reads TGCGCCAGCAGCCGGACCGGGACAGGGGCGCTTATGAACACTGAAGCTTTCTTT.

The gene calls are TRBV4-2 and TRBJ1-3; 7 bases are shared with TRBD1. J was trimmed by 0 bases and V by 4 bases; bases with no gene match: 6. Germline V lookup: CDR1 LGHNA, CDR2 YNFKEQ. This CDR3 has 16 residues. The CDR3 DNA reads as TGTGCCAGCAGCCCGGGACAGATGTTCTCTGGAAACACCATATATTTT. It yields the protein CASSPGQMFSGNTIYF.

The chain couples TRBV27 to TRBJ2-7, with D possibly being TRBD1 (5 bases). V dropped 8 bases and J dropped 1 base, with 12 bases sitting between them. Germline assignment: CDR1 MNHEY and CDR2 SMNVEV (reference sequence). The CDR3 has 13 residues. The CDR3 here is CASLGLGSYEQYF. In DNA form, the CDR3 reads TGTGCCAGCCTGGGGCTAGGATCCTACGAGCAGTACTTC.

The chain couples TRBV5-4 to TRBJ1-3; tentative D call: TRBD1 (5 bases). CDR3 length: 14 amino acids. Germline V gene sequence: CDR1 SGHNT, CDR2 YYREEE (reference sequence). V shed 2 bases and J shed 6 bases, with 12 bases lying between them. The CDR3 DNA follows: TGTGCCAGCAGCTTTCGGGGCGGGGTAAACACCATATATTTT. Its translation: CASSFRGGVNTIYF.

The genes are TRBV11-2 and TRBJ2-3; D possibly uses TRBD1 or TRBD2 (5 bases each). Germline V gene data show CDR1 as SGHAT and CDR2 as FQNNGV. CDR3 size: 15 residues. Trimming removed 4 bases at V and 3 bases at J, with 14 bases between. CDR3 residues: CASSWAIGGTDTQYF. In nucleotides, the CDR3 is TGTGCCAGCAGCTGGGCCATTGGGGGTACAGATACGCAGTATTTT.

The V gene is TRBV19, the J gene TRBJ2-2; possible D gene TRBD1, 5 bases. Trimming removed 7 bases at V and 4 bases at J, with 10 bases between. The CDR3 extends over 13 amino acids. Germline V gene data show CDR1 as LNHDA and CDR2 as SQIVND (reference sequence). CDR3 sequence: CASTSTVTGELFF. The CDR3 DNA sequence: TGTGCCAGTACTTCGACAGTCACCGGGGAGCTGTTTTTT.

The chain couples TRBV6-1 to TRBJ2-7; D unclear. V gave up 4 bases and J gave up 0 bases, with 13 bases separating them. The CDR3 is made up of 15 amino acids. Germline CDR1 and CDR2: MNHNS and SASEGT. The CDR3: CASSVRTFSSYEQYF. In DNA, the CDR3 is TGTGCCAGCAGTGTTCGGACCTTTAGCTCCTACGAGCAGTACTTC.

This chain's CDR3 is CASSDARQPQHF. The CDR3 nucleotides read TGTGCCAGCAGCGACGCTAGGCAGCCCCAGCATTTT. The rearrangement links TRBV21-1 to TRBJ1-5. TRBV21-1 is a pseudogene segment. CDR3 length: 12 amino acids.

The chain recombines TRBV28 with TRBJ2-5; perhaps TRBD2 as D (5 bases). Germline loops: CDR1 MDHEN, CDR2 SYDVKM. Deletions cut 3 bases from V and 2 bases from J, with 13 bases between. CDR3 length equals 15 residues. The CDR3 nucleotides read TGTGCCAGCAGTTTTCCGGCAGGACTTCAAGAGACCCAGTACTTC. It translates to CASSFPAGLQETQYF.

The rearrangement joins TRBV14 to TRBJ2-7, with 15 bases identical to TRBD2. Per germline, CDR1 SGHDN and CDR2 FVKESK. This CDR3 comprises 16 residues. The junction had 1 base not matched to a gene; V was cut back by 1 base and J by 3 bases. CDR3 sequence (DNA): TGTGCCAGCAGCCAAGGGACTAGCGGGAGGGGCTACGAGCAGTACTTC. Protein product: CASSQGTSGRGYEQYF.

This clone was picked up one time. The chain is built from TRBV28 and TRBJ2-1; D is perhaps TRBD1 or TRBD2 (6 bases each). Germline V gene lookup returns CDR1 MDHEN and CDR2 SYDVKM. The CDR3 is 13 residues long. V gave up 3 bases and J gave up 15 bases, with 18 bases separating them. The DNA for the CDR3 is TGTGCCAGCAGTTTGATCGGGGGCGCGGCTGGGTTCTTC. Translation: CASSLIGGAAGFF.

V is TRBV7-2 and J is TRBJ2-5; TRBD2 agrees at 13 bases. The CDR3 contains 16 residues. From germline, CDR1 is SGHTA and CDR2 FQGNSA. With 5 bases clipped from V and 1 base from J, the junction kept 4 bases outside the gene matches. The DNA of the CDR3 is TGTGCCAGCAGCCCCGGGACTAGCGGGATCCAAGAGACCCAGTACTTC. It translates to CASSPGTSGIQETQYF.

V is TRBV9 and J is TRBJ1-2; D is possibly TRBD1 (5 bases). V was trimmed by 3 bases and J by 8 bases, leaving 23 bases between them. Germline V lookup: CDR1 SGDLS, CDR2 YYNGEE. The CDR3 covers 16 residues. Written as DNA, the CDR3 is TGTGCCAGCAGCGGAAATACAGGAGGAGGCGAGGAGGGCTACACCTTC. It yields the protein CASSGNTGGGEEGYTF.

This rearrangement joins TRBV13 to TRBJ2-3; TRBD2 matches at 16 bases. V gave up 10 bases and J gave up 2 bases; unmatched junction bases: 9. The CDR3 loop spans 17 amino acids. Germline-derived CDR1 and CDR2 are PRHDT and FYEKMQ (reference sequence). This chain's CDR3 is CAIKGLAGGIATDTQYF. The CDR3 region has the DNA TGTGCCATAAAGGGACTAGCGGGAGGGATTGCCACAGATACGCAGTATTTT.